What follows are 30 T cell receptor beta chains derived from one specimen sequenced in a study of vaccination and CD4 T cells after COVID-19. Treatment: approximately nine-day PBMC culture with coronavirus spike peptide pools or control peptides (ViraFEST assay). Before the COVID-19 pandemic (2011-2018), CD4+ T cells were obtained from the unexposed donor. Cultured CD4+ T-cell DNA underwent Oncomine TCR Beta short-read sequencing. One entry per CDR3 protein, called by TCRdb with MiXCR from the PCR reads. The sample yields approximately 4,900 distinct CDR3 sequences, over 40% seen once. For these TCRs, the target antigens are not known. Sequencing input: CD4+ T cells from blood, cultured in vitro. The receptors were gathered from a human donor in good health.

The chain's CDR3 is CASSITAPPTDTQYF. In DNA form, the CDR3 reads TGTGCCAGCAGTATTACGGCCCCACCAACAGATACGCAGTATTTT. The genes are TRBV12-3 or TRBV12-4 and TRBJ2-3, with no clear D. V lost 5 bases and J lost 3, with 15 bases in between. The CDR3 covers 15 residues.

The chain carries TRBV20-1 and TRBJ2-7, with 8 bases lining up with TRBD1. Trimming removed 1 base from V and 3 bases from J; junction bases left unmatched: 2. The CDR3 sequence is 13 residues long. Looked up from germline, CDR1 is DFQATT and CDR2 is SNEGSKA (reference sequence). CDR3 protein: CSARADRDYEQYF. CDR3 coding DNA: TGCAGTGCTAGAGCGGACAGGGACTACGAGCAGTACTTC.

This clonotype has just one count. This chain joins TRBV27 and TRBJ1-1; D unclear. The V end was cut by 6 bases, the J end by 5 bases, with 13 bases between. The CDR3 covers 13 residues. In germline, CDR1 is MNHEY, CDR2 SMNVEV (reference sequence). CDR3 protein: CASRIASRTEAFF. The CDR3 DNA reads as TGTGCCAGCAGGATAGCAAGCCGAACTGAAGCTTTCTTT.

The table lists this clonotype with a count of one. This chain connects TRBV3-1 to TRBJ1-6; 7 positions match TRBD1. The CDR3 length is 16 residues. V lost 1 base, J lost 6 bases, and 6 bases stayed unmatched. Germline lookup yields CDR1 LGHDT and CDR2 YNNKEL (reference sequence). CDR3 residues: CASSQGQGFFNSPLHF. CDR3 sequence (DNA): TGTGCCAGCAGCCAAGGACAGGGTTTTTTTAATTCACCCCTCCACTTT. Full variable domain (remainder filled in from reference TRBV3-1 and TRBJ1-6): DTAVSQTPKYLVTQMGNDKSIKCEQNLGHDTMYWYKQDSKKFLKIMFSYNNKELIINETVPNRFSPKSPDKAHLNLHINSLELGDSAVYFCASSQGQGFFNSPLHFGNGTRLTVT.

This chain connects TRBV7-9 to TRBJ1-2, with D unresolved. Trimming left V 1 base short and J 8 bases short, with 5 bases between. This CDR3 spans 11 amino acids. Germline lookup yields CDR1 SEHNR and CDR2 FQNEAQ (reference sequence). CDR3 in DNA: TGTGCCAGCAGCTTAGAGAGCGGCTACACCTTC. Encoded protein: CASSLESGYTF.

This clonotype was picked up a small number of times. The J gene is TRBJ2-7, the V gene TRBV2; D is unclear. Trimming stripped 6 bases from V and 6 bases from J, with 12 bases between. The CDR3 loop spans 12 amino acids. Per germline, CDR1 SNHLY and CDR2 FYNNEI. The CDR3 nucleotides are TGTGCCAGCAGGACGGCAAATCCCGAGCAGTACTTC. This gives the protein CASRTANPEQYF.

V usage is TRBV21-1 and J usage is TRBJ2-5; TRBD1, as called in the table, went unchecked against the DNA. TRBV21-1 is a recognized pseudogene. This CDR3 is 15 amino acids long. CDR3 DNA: TGTGCCAGCAGCAAATGGGGGGTGTACCAAGAGACCCAGTACTTC. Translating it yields CASSKWGVYQETQYF.

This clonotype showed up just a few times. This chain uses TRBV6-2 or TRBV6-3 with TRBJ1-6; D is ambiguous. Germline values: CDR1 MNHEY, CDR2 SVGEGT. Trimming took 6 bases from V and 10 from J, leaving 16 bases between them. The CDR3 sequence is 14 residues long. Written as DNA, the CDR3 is TGTGCCAGCAGCTCTCATGCGACGGGGTCACCCCTCCACTTT. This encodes CASSSHATGSPLHF.

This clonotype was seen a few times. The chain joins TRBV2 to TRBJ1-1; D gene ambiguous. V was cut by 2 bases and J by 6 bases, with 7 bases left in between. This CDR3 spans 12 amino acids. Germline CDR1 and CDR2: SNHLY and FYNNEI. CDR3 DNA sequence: TGTGCCAGCAGTGAATCCTTTCCTGAAGCTTTCTTT. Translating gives CASSESFPEAFF.

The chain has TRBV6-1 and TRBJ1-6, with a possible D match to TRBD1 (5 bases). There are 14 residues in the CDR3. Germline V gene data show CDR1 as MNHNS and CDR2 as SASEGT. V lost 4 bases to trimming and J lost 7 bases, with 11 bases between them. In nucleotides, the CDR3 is TGTGCCAGCAGTGCGGGGCACTCCAATTCACCCCTCCACTTT. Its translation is CASSAGHSNSPLHF.

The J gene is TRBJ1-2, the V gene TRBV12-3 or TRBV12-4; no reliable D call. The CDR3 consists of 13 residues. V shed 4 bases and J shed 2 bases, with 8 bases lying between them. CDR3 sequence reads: CASSSRLNYGYTF. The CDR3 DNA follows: TGTGCCAGCAGTTCCCGACTGAACTATGGCTACACCTTC.

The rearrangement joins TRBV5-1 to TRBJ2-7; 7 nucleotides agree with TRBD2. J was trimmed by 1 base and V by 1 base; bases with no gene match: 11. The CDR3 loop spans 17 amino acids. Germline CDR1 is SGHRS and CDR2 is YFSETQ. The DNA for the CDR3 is TGCGCCAGCAGCTTGTGGGGCGCAGAGCGGGGATCCTACGAGCAGTACTTC. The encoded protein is CASSLWGAERGSYEQYF.

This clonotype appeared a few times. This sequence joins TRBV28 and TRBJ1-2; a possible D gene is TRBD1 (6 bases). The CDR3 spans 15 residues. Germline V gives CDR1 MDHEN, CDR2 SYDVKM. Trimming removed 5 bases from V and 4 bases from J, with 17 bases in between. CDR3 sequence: CASSPSDSDIYGYTF. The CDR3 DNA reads TGTGCCAGCAGTCCGTCGGACAGCGATATCTATGGCTACACCTTC.

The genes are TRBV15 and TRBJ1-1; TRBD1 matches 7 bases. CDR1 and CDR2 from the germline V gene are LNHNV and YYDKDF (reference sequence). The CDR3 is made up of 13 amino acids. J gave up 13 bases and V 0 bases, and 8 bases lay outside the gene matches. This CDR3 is CATSRDIRTGRFF. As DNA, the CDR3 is TGTGCCACCAGCAGAGATATTCGGACAGGCCGTTTCTTT.

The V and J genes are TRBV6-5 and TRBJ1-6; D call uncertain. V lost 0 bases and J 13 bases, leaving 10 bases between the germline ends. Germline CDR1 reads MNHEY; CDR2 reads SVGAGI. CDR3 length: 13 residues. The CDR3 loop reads CASSYSRAGPLHF. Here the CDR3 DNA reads TGTGCCAGCAGTTACTCGAGGGCGGGTCCCCTCCACTTT.

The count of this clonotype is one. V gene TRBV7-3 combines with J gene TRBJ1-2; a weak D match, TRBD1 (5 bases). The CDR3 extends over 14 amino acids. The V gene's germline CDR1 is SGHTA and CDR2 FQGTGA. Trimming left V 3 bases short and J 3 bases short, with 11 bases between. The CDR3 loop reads CASSLGGSDYGYTF. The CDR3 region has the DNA TGTGCCAGCAGCTTGGGGGGATCGGACTATGGCTACACCTTC.

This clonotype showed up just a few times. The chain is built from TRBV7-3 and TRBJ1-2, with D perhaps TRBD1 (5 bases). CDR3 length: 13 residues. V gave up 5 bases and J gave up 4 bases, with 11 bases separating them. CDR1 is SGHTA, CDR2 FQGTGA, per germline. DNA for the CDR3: TGTGCCAGCAGCGAGGGGAACGGCTATGGCTACACCTTC. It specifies CASSEGNGYGYTF.

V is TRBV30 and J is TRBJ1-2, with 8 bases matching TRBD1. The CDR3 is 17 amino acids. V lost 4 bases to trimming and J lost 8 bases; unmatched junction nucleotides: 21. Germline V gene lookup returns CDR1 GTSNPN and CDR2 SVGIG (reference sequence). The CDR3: CAWKGQASLMQIRGYTF. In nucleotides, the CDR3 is TGTGCCTGGAAGGGACAGGCTAGTTTAATGCAGATAAGGGGCTACACCTTC.

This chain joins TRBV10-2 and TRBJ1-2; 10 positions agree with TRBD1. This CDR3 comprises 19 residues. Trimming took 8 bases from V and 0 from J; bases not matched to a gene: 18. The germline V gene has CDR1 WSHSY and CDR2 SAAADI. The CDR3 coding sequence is TGCGCCAGCGGACTACCGGGACAGGGGACAGAGGGGACTAACTATGGCTACACCTTC. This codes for CASGLPGQGTEGTNYGYTF.

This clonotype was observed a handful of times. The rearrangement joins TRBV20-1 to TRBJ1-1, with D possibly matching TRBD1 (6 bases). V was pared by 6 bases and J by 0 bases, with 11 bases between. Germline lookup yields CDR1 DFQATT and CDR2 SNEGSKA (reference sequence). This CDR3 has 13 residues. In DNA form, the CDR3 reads TGCAGTGCCCCCGGACAGATGAACACTGAAGCTTTCTTT. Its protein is CSAPGQMNTEAFF.

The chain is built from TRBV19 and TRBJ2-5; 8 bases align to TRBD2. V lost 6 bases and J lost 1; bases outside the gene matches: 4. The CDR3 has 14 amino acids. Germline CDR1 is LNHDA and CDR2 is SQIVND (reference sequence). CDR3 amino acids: CASRAGGVQETQYF. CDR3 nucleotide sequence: TGTGCCAGTAGGGCGGGGGGAGTCCAAGAGACCCAGTACTTC.

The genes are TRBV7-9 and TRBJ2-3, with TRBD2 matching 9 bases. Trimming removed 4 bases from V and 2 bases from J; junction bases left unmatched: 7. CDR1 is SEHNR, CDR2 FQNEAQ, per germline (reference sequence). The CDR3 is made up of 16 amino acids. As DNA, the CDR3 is TGTGCCAGCAGCTGGAAGCTAGCGGGGCTCACAGATACGCAGTATTTT. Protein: CASSWKLAGLTDTQYF.

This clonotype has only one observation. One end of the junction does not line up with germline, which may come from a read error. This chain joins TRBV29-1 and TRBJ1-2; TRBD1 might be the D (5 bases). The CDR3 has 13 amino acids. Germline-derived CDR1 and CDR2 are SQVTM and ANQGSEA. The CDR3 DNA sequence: TGTAGCGTCCGAACTGACAGATCTATGGCGTTCACCTTC. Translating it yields CSVRTDRSMAFTF.

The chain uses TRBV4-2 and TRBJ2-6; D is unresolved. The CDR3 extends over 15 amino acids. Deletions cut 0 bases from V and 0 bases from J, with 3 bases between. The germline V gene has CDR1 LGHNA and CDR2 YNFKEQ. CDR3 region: CASSQEGSGANVLTF. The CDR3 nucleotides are TGTGCCAGCAGCCAAGAAGGCTCTGGGGCCAACGTCCTGACTTTC.

The CDR3 is CASSRYRDSAPVLATPIYGYTF. DNA for the CDR3: TGCGCCAGCAGTCGATACCGGGACTCAGCTCCCGTCCTCGCTACCCCGATTTATGGCTACACCTTC. This chain joins TRBV21-1 and TRBJ1-2. TRBV21-1 is listed as a pseudogene. The CDR3 loop spans 22 amino acids.

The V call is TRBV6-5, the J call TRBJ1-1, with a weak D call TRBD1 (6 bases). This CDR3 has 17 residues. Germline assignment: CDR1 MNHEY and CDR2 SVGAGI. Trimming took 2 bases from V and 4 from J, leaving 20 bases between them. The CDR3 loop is CASSYGARQGISTEAFF. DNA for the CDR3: TGTGCCAGCAGTTACGGGGCAAGGCAGGGGATCAGCACTGAAGCTTTCTTT.

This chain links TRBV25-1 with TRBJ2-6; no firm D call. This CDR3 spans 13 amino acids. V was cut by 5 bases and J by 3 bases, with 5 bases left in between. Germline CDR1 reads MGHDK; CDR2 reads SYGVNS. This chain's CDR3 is CASSLGGANVLTF. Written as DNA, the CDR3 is TGTGCCAGCAGTTTGGGTGGGGCCAACGTCCTGACTTTC.

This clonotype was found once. The DNA for the CDR3 is TGTGCCAGTAGTATCGGAGACGACACAGATACGCAGTATTTT. It is translated as CASSIGDDTDTQYF. This chain links TRBV19 with TRBJ2-3; D ambiguous. V lost 3 bases, J lost 2 bases, and 9 bases lay in between. CDR3 length: 14 amino acids. From germline, CDR1 is LNHDA and CDR2 SQIVND (reference sequence).

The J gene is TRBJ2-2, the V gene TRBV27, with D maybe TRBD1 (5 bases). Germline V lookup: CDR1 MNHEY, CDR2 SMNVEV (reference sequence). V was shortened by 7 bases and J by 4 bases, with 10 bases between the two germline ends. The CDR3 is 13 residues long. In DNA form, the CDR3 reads TGTGCCAGCAATCACGACAGCACCGGGGAGCTGTTTTTT. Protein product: CASNHDSTGELFF.

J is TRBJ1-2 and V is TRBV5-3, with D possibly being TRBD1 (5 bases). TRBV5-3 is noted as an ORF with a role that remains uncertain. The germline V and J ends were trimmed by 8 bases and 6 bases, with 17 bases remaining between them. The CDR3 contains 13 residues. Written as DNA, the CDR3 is TGTGCCAGCACCGGTACGGGGCCTCATGGCTACACCTTC. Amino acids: CASTGTGPHGYTF.